The 6 T cell receptor beta chains below were found in one sample sequenced in a study of blood T cell repertoires in COVID-19. The data were produced by immunoSEQ multiplex PCR, yet TCRdb's version contains in-frame clones alone and is incomplete. The sample consists of 70,000 or so clones, roughly 87% of them appearing once. Specimen: peripheral blood. The receptors stem from a woman aged 18-29 years with acute or convalescent COVID-19.

This chain uses TRBV6-5 with TRBJ1-1, with D perhaps TRBD1 (5 bases). The CDR3 extends over 15 amino acids. V was clipped by 7 bases and J by 0 bases, with 15 bases between them. The germline V gene has CDR1 MNHEY and CDR2 SVGAGI. The CDR3 reads CASTPYRSLNTEAFF. The CDR3 DNA sequence: TGTGCCAGCACCCCTTACAGGTCGCTGAACACTGAAGCTTTCTTT.

This rearrangement joins TRBV10-3 to TRBJ1-1, with D perhaps TRBD1 (6 bases). CDR1 and CDR2 (germline): ENHRY, SYGVKD. Trimming removed 4 bases at V and 0 bases at J, with 9 bases between. The CDR3 covers 14 residues. CDR3 DNA: TGTGCCATCAGTGGGGGACAAGTGAACACTGAAGCTTTCTTT. This sequence encodes CAISGGQVNTEAFF.

The chain joins TRBV7-2 to TRBJ2-3; TRBD2 is a possible D gene (6 bases). Germline loops: CDR1 SGHTA, CDR2 FQGNSA. Trimming took off 0 bases at V and 4 bases at J, with 14 bases between the two ends. CDR3 length equals 16 residues. In DNA, the CDR3 is TGTGCCAGCAGCTTAGCGAGGCAGGGAGGTTCAGATACGCAGTATTTT. The encoded protein is CASSLARQGGSDTQYF. Combining the CDR3 with reference TRBV7-2 and TRBJ2-3 gives the whole variable domain GAGVSQSPSNKVTEKGKDVELRCDPISGHTALYWYRQSLGQGLEFLIYFQGNSAPDKSGLPSDRFSAERTGGSVSTLTIQRTQQEDSAVYLCASSLARQGGSDTQYFGPGTRLTVL.

The rearrangement joins TRBV19 to TRBJ1-1, with 8 bases identical to TRBD1. Germline V gene sequence: CDR1 LNHDA, CDR2 SQIVND (reference sequence). This CDR3 spans 12 amino acids. With V trimmed by 5 bases and J by 10 bases, 6 bases remained unmatched. CDR3 residues: CASSAGQGPAFF. Here the CDR3 DNA reads TGTGCCAGTAGTGCCGGACAGGGCCCAGCTTTCTTT.

By share, this clone counts as medium-sized. The chain is built from TRBV6-5 and TRBJ2-3, with TRBD2 matching over 9 bases. The CDR3 is 14 residues long. V trimming: 4 bases; J trimming: 4 bases; junction bases outside the gene matches: 3. Germline CDR1 MNHEY, CDR2 SVGAGI. The DNA of the CDR3 is TGTGCCAGCAGTTCGAGCGGGGGGCCAGATACGCAGTATTTT. Its protein product is CASSSSGGPDTQYF.

The CDR3 here is CASSTMGQNTEAFF. The CDR3, as DNA: TGTGCCAGCTCAACGATGGGACAGAACACTGAAGCTTTCTTT. V usage is TRBV18 and J usage is TRBJ1-1; tentatively, D is TRBD1 (6 bases). This CDR3 has 14 residues. Germline CDR1 reads KGHSH; CDR2 reads LQKENI. Trimming removed 5 bases from V and 1 base from J, with 11 bases in between.